The rows below give T cell receptor beta chains drawn from one sample of a study of T cell responses to AZD1222 COVID-19 vaccine. Libraries were prepared by immunoSEQ multiplex PCR; TCRdb keeps only in-frame clonotypes and omits some of them. Of about 150,000 clones in the sample, roughly 91% are singletons; the top ten hold more than 8.5%. Specimen: peripheral blood, collected on day 0 of AZD1222 vaccination. The receptors were sampled from an adult in good health. Both conserved end residues are part of each CDR3. Fields, in order: CDR3 DNA, CDR3 protein, D gene, J gene, clone size, V gene. D genes are given only for firm matches. Rows may omit the clone size; those that give it use once, few, many or a size class.

CDR3 DNA: TGTGCCACCAGTGATCGCGGACAGATCTATGGCTACACCTTC; CDR3 protein: CATSDRGQIYGYTF; D gene: -; J gene: TRBJ1-2; clone size: -; V gene: TRBV24-1
CDR3 DNA: TGTGCCAGCAGCCCCGGTGAGTTCAATCAGCCCCAGCATTTT; CDR3 protein: CASSPGEFNQPQHF; D gene: -; J gene: TRBJ1-5; clone size: -; V gene: TRBV7-2
CDR3 DNA: TGTGCCAGCAGCCCGAGAGGGGACAAAGAGACCCAGTACTTC; CDR3 protein: CASSPRGDKETQYF; D gene: -; J gene: TRBJ2-5; clone size: -; V gene: TRBV7-2
CDR3 DNA: TGTGCCAGCAGGGGACAGGACTCCTACGAGCAGTACTTC; CDR3 protein: CASRGQDSYEQYF; D gene: TRBD1; J gene: TRBJ2-7; clone size: -; V gene: TRBV6-5
CDR3 DNA: TGTGCCAGTAGTATAGGGAGGAACACTGAAGCTTTCTTT; CDR3 protein: CASSIGRNTEAFF; D gene: -; J gene: TRBJ1-1; clone size: -; V gene: TRBV19
CDR3 DNA: TGTGCCATCGAAGGGGGGCTCTCTGGAAACACCATATATTTT; CDR3 protein: CAIEGGLSGNTIYF; D gene: -; J gene: TRBJ1-3; clone size: -; V gene: TRBV10-3
CDR3 DNA: TGTGCCACCAGTGACCCCCTAGCGGGGGGGCCGAATGAGCAGTTCTTC; CDR3 protein: CATSDPLAGGPNEQFF; D gene: TRBD2; J gene: TRBJ2-1; clone size: -; V gene: TRBV24-1
CDR3 DNA: TGTGCCAGCAGCCAAATTGGAGGCACTGAAGCTTTCTTT; CDR3 protein: CASSQIGGTEAFF; D gene: -; J gene: TRBJ1-1; clone size: -; V gene: TRBV5-4
CDR3 DNA: TGTGCCGCGGGTATAGTTGGACAGCCCCAGCATTTT; CDR3 protein: CAAGIVGQPQHF; D gene: -; J gene: TRBJ1-5; clone size: -; V gene: TRBV27
CDR3 DNA: TGTGCCAGCAGCCAAGAGTACAGGGCCGGAAACACCATATATTTT; CDR3 protein: CASSQEYRAGNTIYF; D gene: -; J gene: TRBJ1-3; clone size: -; V gene: TRBV4-2
CDR3 DNA: TGTGCCAGTAGCAAGGACAGGGTAGACACCGGGGAGCTGTTTTTT; CDR3 protein: CASSKDRVDTGELFF; D gene: TRBD1; J gene: TRBJ2-2; clone size: -; V gene: TRBV19
CDR3 DNA: TGTGCCAGCAGCTTGCGACTATTTGACCTGCGGGGACAAGAGACCCAGTACTTC; CDR3 protein: CASSLRLFDLRGQETQYF; D gene: -; J gene: TRBJ2-5; clone size: -; V gene: TRBV5-5
CDR3 DNA: TGTGCCAGTACCATCAGGGTAGGGCCCTACGAGCAGTACTTC; CDR3 protein: CASTIRVGPYEQYF; D gene: -; J gene: TRBJ2-7; clone size: -; V gene: TRBV6-6
CDR3 DNA: TGTGCCAGCCTTCGGGTGGGGTACTCTGGGGCCAACGTCCTGACTTTC; CDR3 protein: CASLRVGYSGANVLTF; D gene: -; J gene: TRBJ2-6; clone size: -; V gene: TRBV7-9
CDR3 DNA: TGTGCCAGTAGTCGGGGACAGGCTAACGAGCAGTACTTC; CDR3 protein: CASSRGQANEQYF; D gene: TRBD1; J gene: TRBJ2-7; clone size: -; V gene: TRBV19
CDR3 DNA: TGTGCCAGAAGCTTGGGAGAGGGGCGGACTGGGGCCAACGTCCTGACTTTC; CDR3 protein: CARSLGEGRTGANVLTF; D gene: -; J gene: TRBJ2-6; clone size: -; V gene: TRBV5-3
CDR3 DNA: TGTGCCAGCAGCCGGACAGTAAACACTGAAGCTTTCTTT; CDR3 protein: CASSRTVNTEAFF; D gene: -; J gene: TRBJ1-1; clone size: -; V gene: TRBV11-3
CDR3 DNA: TGCAGCGTTGTTGGAATGGCCCGGGGGGCTTACACAGATACGCAGTATTTT; CDR3 protein: CSVVGMARGAYTDTQYF; D gene: -; J gene: TRBJ2-3; clone size: -; V gene: TRBV29-1
CDR3 DNA: TGTGCCAGCAGGTCAGGGCGAGGAGTGTATGGCTACACCTTC; CDR3 protein: CASRSGRGVYGYTF; D gene: -; J gene: TRBJ1-2; clone size: -; V gene: TRBV3-1/TRBV3-2
CDR3 DNA: TGTGCCAGCAGTTCATCTGGGGGTCGGCCCCAGCATTTT; CDR3 protein: CASSSSGGRPQHF; D gene: -; J gene: TRBJ1-5; clone size: -; V gene: TRBV12-3/TRBV12-4
CDR3 DNA: TGCGCCAGCAGCCATCAGGGTTCGGGCACTGAAGCTTTCTTT; CDR3 protein: CASSHQGSGTEAFF; D gene: -; J gene: TRBJ1-1; clone size: -; V gene: TRBV4-1
CDR3 DNA: TGTGCCAGCAGTGAACAGGGATCGTATTCACCCCTCCACTTT; CDR3 protein: CASSEQGSYSPLHF; D gene: -; J gene: TRBJ1-6; clone size: -; V gene: TRBV2
CDR3 DNA: TGTGCCAGCAGCCGTTATTACTTGTCGATCTCCTACGAGCAGTACTTC; CDR3 protein: CASSRYYLSISYEQYF; D gene: -; J gene: TRBJ2-7; clone size: -; V gene: TRBV7-2
CDR3 DNA: TGTGCCAGCAGCCCCGGGACAGGGGCTAGCGGCTACACCTTC; CDR3 protein: CASSPGTGASGYTF; D gene: TRBD1; J gene: TRBJ1-2; clone size: -; V gene: TRBV3-1/TRBV3-2
CDR3 DNA: TGTGCCAGCAGCGTGCGGGGGGTTCTTATGGATACGCAGTATTTT; CDR3 protein: CASSVRGVLMDTQYF; D gene: TRBD2; J gene: TRBJ2-3; clone size: -; V gene: TRBV9
CDR3 DNA: TGCGCCAGCTGCACTAGCGTAAGCACAGATACGCAGTATTTT; CDR3 protein: CASCTSVSTDTQYF; D gene: TRBD2; J gene: TRBJ2-3; clone size: once; V gene: TRBV5-1
CDR3 DNA: TGTGCCAGTACCGGGACAGGGGGCAATCAGCCCCAGCATTTT; CDR3 protein: CASTGTGGNQPQHF; D gene: TRBD1; J gene: TRBJ1-5; clone size: -; V gene: TRBV2
CDR3 DNA: TGTGCCAGCAGTTACGGGCAGGGATATCAGCCCCAGCATTTT; CDR3 protein: CASSYGQGYQPQHF; D gene: -; J gene: TRBJ1-5; clone size: -; V gene: TRBV6-2/TRBV6-3
CDR3 DNA: TGTGCCTGGAGTGTGGGCCTATCCGGAAATCAGCCCCAGCATTTT; CDR3 protein: CAWSVGLSGNQPQHF; D gene: -; J gene: TRBJ1-5; clone size: -; V gene: TRBV30
CDR3 DNA: TGTGCCAGCAGTAACCAGGCTTCTTCGGGCTACACCTTC; CDR3 protein: CASSNQASSGYTF; D gene: -; J gene: TRBJ1-2; clone size: -; V gene: TRBV28
CDR3 DNA: TGTGCCATCAGTGAGCAGGGAAGAGGAGGGGAGACCCAGTACTTC; CDR3 protein: CAISEQGRGGETQYF; D gene: -; J gene: TRBJ2-5; clone size: -; V gene: TRBV10-3
CDR3 DNA: TGTGCCAGCAGCCCCCTTGGGGGTGCGTCCACTGAAGCTTTCTTT; CDR3 protein: CASSPLGGASTEAFF; D gene: -; J gene: TRBJ1-1; clone size: -; V gene: TRBV7-9
CDR3 DNA: TGCAGCGGGATGACAGTCGCCTACAATGAGCAGTTCTTC; CDR3 protein: CSGMTVAYNEQFF; D gene: -; J gene: TRBJ2-1; clone size: -; V gene: TRBV29-1
CDR3 DNA: TGTGCCAGCAGACCGACAGCCACAGATACGCAGTATTTT; CDR3 protein: CASRPTATDTQYF; D gene: -; J gene: TRBJ2-3; clone size: -; V gene: TRBV12-3/TRBV12-4
CDR3 DNA: TGTGCCACCTCCCCGGGACTAGGGAGCACAGATACGCAGTATTTT; CDR3 protein: CATSPGLGSTDTQYF; D gene: TRBD2; J gene: TRBJ2-3; clone size: -; V gene: TRBV2
CDR3 DNA: TGTGCCAGCAGCCCCCGGACAGGCGGGAACACTGAAGCTTTCTTT; CDR3 protein: CASSPRTGGNTEAFF; D gene: TRBD1; J gene: TRBJ1-1; clone size: -; V gene: TRBV3-1/TRBV3-2
CDR3 DNA: TGTGCCAGCAGTTACAGTTCTACGGGACAGCTAGAAGCTTTCTTT; CDR3 protein: CASSYSSTGQLEAFF; D gene: TRBD1; J gene: TRBJ1-1; clone size: -; V gene: TRBV6-5
CDR3 DNA: TGTGCCAGCAGTGAACCCGCAGGGGGCACTGAAGCTTTCTTT; CDR3 protein: CASSEPAGGTEAFF; D gene: TRBD1; J gene: TRBJ1-1; clone size: once; V gene: TRBV6-1
CDR3 DNA: TGTGCCAGCAGTTCTGGGCAAACAGACGAAGCTTTCTTT; CDR3 protein: CASSSGQTDEAFF; D gene: -; J gene: TRBJ1-1; clone size: -; V gene: TRBV28
CDR3 DNA: TGTGCCAGCAGCTTGGAAGTCAAACCCTACAATGAGCAGTTCTTC; CDR3 protein: CASSLEVKPYNEQFF; D gene: -; J gene: TRBJ2-1; clone size: -; V gene: TRBV5-6
CDR3 DNA: TGTGCCAGCAGCTTGGGGGCCTACACTGGAAACACCATATATTTT; CDR3 protein: CASSLGAYTGNTIYF; D gene: -; J gene: TRBJ1-3; clone size: -; V gene: TRBV7-6
CDR3 DNA: TGTGCCAGCAGCCAAGATGGGGCGGGGGCCTCGGGTGAGCAGTTCTTC; CDR3 protein: CASSQDGAGASGEQFF; D gene: -; J gene: TRBJ2-1; clone size: few; V gene: TRBV4-2
CDR3 DNA: TGTGCCAGTAGTCCACAGACAGGACCCTACGAGCAGTACTTC; CDR3 protein: CASSPQTGPYEQYF; D gene: -; J gene: TRBJ2-7; clone size: -; V gene: TRBV19
CDR3 DNA: TGTGCCAGTAGTATCGGGCGGGTAGTAGGAGATGAGCAGTTCTTC; CDR3 protein: CASSIGRVVGDEQFF; D gene: -; J gene: TRBJ2-1; clone size: once; V gene: TRBV19
CDR3 DNA: TGCGCCAGCAGTCATAGAAGCTCTGGGGCCAACGTCCTGACTTTC; CDR3 protein: CASSHRSSGANVLTF; D gene: -; J gene: TRBJ2-6; clone size: -; V gene: TRBV23-1
CDR3 DNA: TGCGCCAGCAGCGGAATTGGTCTCGGTGGTGGCTACACCTTC; CDR3 protein: CASSGIGLGGGYTF; D gene: -; J gene: TRBJ1-2; clone size: -; V gene: TRBV4-1
CDR3 DNA: TGTGCCACCAGCAGAGAAATGACCAGGGACTATGGCTACACCTTC; CDR3 protein: CATSREMTRDYGYTF; D gene: -; J gene: TRBJ1-2; clone size: -; V gene: TRBV15
CDR3 DNA: TGCGCCAGCAGCCAATCCGCCCAAGAAAAACTGTTTTTT; CDR3 protein: CASSQSAQEKLFF; D gene: -; J gene: TRBJ1-4; clone size: -; V gene: TRBV4-3